The present entry profiles one T cell receptor beta chain with its context. Antigen unknown. The data were obtained in a study of Ad26.COV2.S vaccination and SARS-CoV-2 variants. About the research overall: Within the COV1001 Ad26.COV2.S trial arm, the donor was enrolled. Into the muscle, Ad26.COV2.S was dosed once or twice, 56 days apart. Overall study results and limits: Estimates derived from TCR breadth and depth analyses may have underestimated total T cell responses. Individuals receiving vaccine had higher spike-specific TCR breadth than placebo recipients did.

The sample's treatment: around 19 received Ad26.COV2.S at low or high dose, single or two shots; 5 received placebo; per-sample allocation not given. The samples date from day 63 after the first vaccine or placebo injection. Sequenced by immunoSEQ multiplex PCR; TCRdb stores in-frame clones only, minus some. The table shows approximately 450,000 clones, with more than 80% occurring only once. The length of the CDR3 is 12 residues. V was shortened by 4 bases and J by 1 base, with 6 bases between the two germline ends. Germline V gives CDR1 SQVTM, CDR2 ANQGSEA. This clonotype originated in a person between 18 and 59 years old who received the Ad26.COV2.S COVID-19 vaccine or a placebo. Sequencing used peripheral blood, obtained in a trial of Ad26.COV2.S vaccine versus placebo. The chain links TRBV29-1 to TRBJ2-3, with unresolved D. The CDR3 is CSVGPGTDTQYF. CDR3 coding DNA: TGCAGCGTTGGGCCAGGCACAGATACGCAGTATTTT.